Below, 8 T cell receptor beta chains from the same sample are listed, as sequenced in a study of cytomegalovirus exposure and HLA in healthy donors. The primer mix had 60 Vbeta and 13 Jbeta primers. Generated by immunoSEQ multiplex PCR, the TCRdb table keeps only in-frame clones and is missing some. The sample carries some 100,000 clones, 75% to 90% recorded once. The sample comprised PBMCs. The receptors shown here come from a man aged 25 to 45 in good health and CMV-seronegative.

V usage is TRBV7-2 and J usage is TRBJ1-3; D remains ambiguous. Trimming left V 1 base short and J 0 bases short, with 7 bases between. The CDR3 length is 15 residues. Looked up from germline, CDR1 is SGHTA and CDR2 is FQGNSA. CDR3: CASSLGPGSGNTIYF. The CDR3 coding sequence is TGTGCCAGCAGCTTAGGGCCAGGCTCTGGAAACACCATATATTTT.

This chain links TRBV7-9 with TRBJ2-1; perhaps TRBD2 as D (6 bases). Germline CDR1 and CDR2: SEHNR and FQNEAQ (reference sequence). Trimming pared 5 bases from V and 6 bases from J, leaving 29 bases between. CDR3 length equals 19 residues. CDR3 residues: CASSEFSILSGPAINEQFF. CDR3 nucleotide sequence: TGTGCCAGCAGCGAGTTCTCTATCCTTAGCGGACCCGCTATCAATGAGCAGTTCTTC.

This clone was seen just once. The rearrangement uses TRBV29-1 and TRBJ2-3; 8 positions match TRBD2. The germline V gene encodes CDR1 SQVTM and CDR2 ANQGSEA. The CDR3 loop spans 13 amino acids. The trim removed 4 bases at V and 5 bases at J, leaving 5 bases unmatched. The CDR3 DNA reads TGCAGCGTTGTCGGGAGGGCCGTAGATACGCAGTATTTT. It translates to CSVVGRAVDTQYF.

This clone was observed a handful of times. J is TRBJ2-7 and V is TRBV6-5; TRBD2 agrees at 11 bases. The CDR3 totals 14 residues. V dropped 2 bases and J dropped 9; count of bases not matched to a gene: 6. Germline assignment: CDR1 MNHEY and CDR2 SVGAGI. The CDR3 spells CASSYPGTSGVQYF. In DNA form, the CDR3 reads TGTGCCAGCAGTTACCCCGGGACTAGCGGTGTGCAGTACTTC.

V gene TRBV4-1 combines with J gene TRBJ2-7; 11 bases agree with TRBD2. The CDR3 loop spans 16 amino acids. Germline CDR1 reads MGHRA; CDR2 reads YSYEKL. V lost 0 bases and J lost 2; bases outside the gene matches: 3. The CDR3 sequence is CASSQDSSGRAYEQYF. DNA of the CDR3: TGCGCCAGCAGCCAAGATAGTAGCGGGAGGGCCTACGAGCAGTACTTC.

The chain recombines TRBV18 with TRBJ1-1; D uncertain. The CDR3 has 15 amino acids. Germline loops: CDR1 KGHSH, CDR2 LQKENI. The V gene lost 3 bases and the J gene lost 0 bases, with 11 bases spanning the gap. The CDR3, as DNA: TGTGCCAGCTCACCCTCAGGCAGTTTGAACACTGAAGCTTTCTTT. Translating gives CASSPSGSLNTEAFF.

V usage is TRBV6-1 and J usage is TRBJ2-7; 8 bases map to TRBD1. CDR1 and CDR2 from the germline V gene are MNHNS and SASEGT. There are 14 residues in the CDR3. With V trimmed by 5 bases and J by 2 bases, 5 bases remained unmatched. Here the CDR3 DNA reads TGTGCCAGCAGTCACGGACAGGGAACCTACGAGCAGTACTTC. Its protein product is CASSHGQGTYEQYF.

V and J are TRBV28 and TRBJ2-7; 11 bases agree with TRBD1. This CDR3 is 15 amino acids long. With 5 bases clipped from V and 4 bases from J, the junction kept 7 bases outside the gene matches. Germline V gives CDR1 MDHEN, CDR2 SYDVKM. This CDR3 is CASSGLGQGGYEQYF. The CDR3 DNA reads TGTGCCAGCAGTGGATTGGGACAGGGGGGGTACGAGCAGTACTTC.